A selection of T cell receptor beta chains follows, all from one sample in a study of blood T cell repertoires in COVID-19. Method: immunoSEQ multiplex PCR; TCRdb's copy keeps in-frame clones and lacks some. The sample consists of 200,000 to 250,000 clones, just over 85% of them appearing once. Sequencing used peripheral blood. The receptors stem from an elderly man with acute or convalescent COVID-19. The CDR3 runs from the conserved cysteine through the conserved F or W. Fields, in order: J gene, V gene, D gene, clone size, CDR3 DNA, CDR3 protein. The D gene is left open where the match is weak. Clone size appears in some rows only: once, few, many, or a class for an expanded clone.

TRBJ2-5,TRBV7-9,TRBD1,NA,TGTGCCAGCAGCTTAGGGGTCCGGGACAGGGGGCGAGAGACCCAGTACTTC,CASSLGVRDRGRETQYF
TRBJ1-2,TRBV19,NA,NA,TGTGCCAGTAGTATACTTGCGGGGTTTGACAACTATGGCTACACCTTC,CASSILAGFDNYGYTF
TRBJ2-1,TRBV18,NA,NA,TGTGCCAGCTCACCTGTCGGGGTTGTCTATGAGCAGTTCTTC,CASSPVGVVYEQFF
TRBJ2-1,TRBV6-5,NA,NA,TGTGCCAGCAGTTACTCCACAGGTTGGTCCAACAATGAGCAGTTCTTC,CASSYSTGWSNNEQFF
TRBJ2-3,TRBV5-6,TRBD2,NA,TGTGCCAGCAGCGCGGAGCGCCTAGCGGTTAGTAGCACAGATACGCAGTATTTT,CASSAERLAVSSTDTQYF
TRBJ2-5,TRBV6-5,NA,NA,TGTGCCAGCAGTTATGGGCCAGTCCAAGAGACCCAGTACTTC,CASSYGPVQETQYF
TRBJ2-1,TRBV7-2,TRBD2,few,TGTGCCAGCAGCCCGAATAGCGGGAGCCTCTCCTACAATGAGCAGTTCTTC,CASSPNSGSLSYNEQFF
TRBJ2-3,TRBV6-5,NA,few,TGTGCCAGCAGCCGAGGGCGCGGAGATACGCAGTATTTT,CASSRGRGDTQYF
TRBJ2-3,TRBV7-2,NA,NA,TGTGCCAGCAGCTCAGCACCCCTAGGCGGGGTGGGGTACAATACGCAGTATTTT,CASSSAPLGGVGYNTQYF
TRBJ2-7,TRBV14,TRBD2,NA,TGTGCCAGCAGCCCGGGACTAGCGGGAGAAAGTAGCTCCTACGAGCAGTACTTC,CASSPGLAGESSSYEQYF
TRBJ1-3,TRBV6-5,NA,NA,TGTGCCAGCAGTAAACAGAGCTCTGGAAACACCATATATTTT,CASSKQSSGNTIYF
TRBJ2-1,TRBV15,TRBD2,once,TGTGCCACCAGCAGAGACCTAGCGGGAAATGAGCAGTTCTTC,CATSRDLAGNEQFF
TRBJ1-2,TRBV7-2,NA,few,TGTGCCAGCAGCTTCGGTAGGGCAGGGCGAAACTATGGCTACACCTTC,CASSFGRAGRNYGYTF
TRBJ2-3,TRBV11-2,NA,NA,TGTGCCAGCAGCTTAGATCCCTCTTCCACAGATACGCAGTATTTT,CASSLDPSSTDTQYF
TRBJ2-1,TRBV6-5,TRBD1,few,TGTGCCAGCAGGGCCGCAGGGGGCAATGAGCAGTTCTTC,CASRAAGGNEQFF
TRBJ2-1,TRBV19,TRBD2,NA,TGTGCCACCGGGACTAGCGGGGGCTTCGAGCAGTTCTTC,CATGTSGGFEQFF
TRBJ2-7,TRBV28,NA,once,TGTGCCAGCAGTTTACACCCCCAGGTTCCGTCGTACGAGCAGTACTTC,CASSLHPQVPSYEQYF
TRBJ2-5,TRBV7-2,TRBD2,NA,TGTGCCAGCAGCTTGGGACTACCCCAAGAGACCCAGTACTTC,CASSLGLPQETQYF
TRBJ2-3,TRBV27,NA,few,TGTGCCAGCAGTCTGACTTGGGCAGATACGCAGTATTTT,CASSLTWADTQYF
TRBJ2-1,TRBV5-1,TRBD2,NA,TGCGCCAGCAGCTTAACTAGCGGGAGGGCCAATGAGCAGTTCTTC,CASSLTSGRANEQFF
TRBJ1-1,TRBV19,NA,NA,TGTGCCAGTAGTGGGGGCTCCGGCACTGAAGCTTTCTTT,CASSGGSGTEAFF
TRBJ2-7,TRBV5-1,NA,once,TGCGCCAGCAGCCTTGGCGGGCAGGCCTCCTACGAGCAGTACTTC,CASSLGGQASYEQYF
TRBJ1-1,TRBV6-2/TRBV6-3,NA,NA,TGTGCCAGCAGTAAGTGGACAGCGAACACTGAAGCTTTCTTT,CASSKWTANTEAFF
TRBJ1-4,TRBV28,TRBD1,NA,TGTGCCAGCGGACCAGGGGGCGCGACTAATGAAAAACTGTTTTTT,CASGPGGATNEKLFF
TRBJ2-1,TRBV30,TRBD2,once,TGTGCCTGGAGTGGGACTAGCGGGACGGTCTATGAGCAGTTCTTC,CAWSGTSGTVYEQFF
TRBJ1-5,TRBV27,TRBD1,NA,TGTGCCAGTGGACAGGTACGCGAGGACAATCAGCCCCAGCATTTT,CASGQVREDNQPQHF
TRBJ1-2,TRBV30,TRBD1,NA,TGTGCCTGGAGTACATGGGACAGAGCTAACTATGGCTACACCTTC,CAWSTWDRANYGYTF
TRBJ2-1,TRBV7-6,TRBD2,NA,TGTGCCAGCAGCTTGCCGGGACTAGCGGGCCCCTACAATGAGCAGTTCTTC,CASSLPGLAGPYNEQFF
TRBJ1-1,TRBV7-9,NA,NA,TGTGCCAGCAGCTTAAAACAGATGACTGAAGCTTTCTTT,CASSLKQMTEAFF
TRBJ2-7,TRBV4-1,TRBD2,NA,TGCGCCAGCAGCCGCAACTTAGCGGGAGAGGGATACGAGCAGTACTTC,CASSRNLAGEGYEQYF
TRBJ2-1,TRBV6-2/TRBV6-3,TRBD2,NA,TGTGCCAGCAGTTACGTATTTAGCGGGAGGAATGAGCAGTTCTTC,CASSYVFSGRNEQFF
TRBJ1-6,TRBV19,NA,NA,TGTGCCAGTAGGGCCGGACAGCCTAATTCACCCCTCCACTTT,CASRAGQPNSPLHF
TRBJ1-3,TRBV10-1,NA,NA,TGCGCCAGCAGTGAGTATCCAGCTGGAAACACCATATATTTT,CASSEYPAGNTIYF
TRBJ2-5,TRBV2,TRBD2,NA,TGTGCCAGCAGTGGACTAGCGGGTCAAGAGACCCAGTACTTC,CASSGLAGQETQYF
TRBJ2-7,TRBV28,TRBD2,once,TGTGCCAGCAGTTTTCTAGCGGGAGCCTACGAGCAGTACTTC,CASSFLAGAYEQYF
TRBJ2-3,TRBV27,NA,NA,TGTGCCAGCAAGGGCAGGGGACCAGATACGCAGTATTTT,CASKGRGPDTQYF
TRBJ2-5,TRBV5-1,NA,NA,TGCGCCAGCAGCTTACAGAATCAAGAGACCCAGTACTTC,CASSLQNQETQYF
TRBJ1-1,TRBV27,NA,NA,TGTGCCAGCAGCCCAACTCCGGCTTTCTTT,CASSPTPAFF
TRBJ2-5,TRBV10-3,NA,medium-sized,TGTGCCATCAGTGAGTCAGATGGGGCGACCCAGTACTTC,CAISESDGATQYF
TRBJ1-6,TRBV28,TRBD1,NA,TGTGCCAGCAGTTTTAGGACAGGGGTTAATTCACCCCTCCACTTT,CASSFRTGVNSPLHF
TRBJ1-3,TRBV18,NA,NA,TGTGCCAGCTCACCCAGCGAACTCTCTGGAAACACCATATATTTT,CASSPSELSGNTIYF
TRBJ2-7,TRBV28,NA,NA,TGTGCCAGCAGTTTTACGGCGGGACGCGCCTACGAGCAGTACTTC,CASSFTAGRAYEQYF
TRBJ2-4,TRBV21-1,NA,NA,TGTGCCAGCAGCATCCGACGGAGTAGGGACAGCTCCAAAAACATTCAGTACTTC,CASSIRRSRDSSKNIQYF
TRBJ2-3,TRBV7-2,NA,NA,TGTGCCAGCAGCTTAGCTAGCGGCGTGTCTGCAGATACGCAGTATTTT,CASSLASGVSADTQYF
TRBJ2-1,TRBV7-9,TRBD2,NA,TGTGCCAGCAGCTCCGAAGGCAAGCGGGAGGGCAATGAGCAGTTCTTC,CASSSEGKREGNEQFF